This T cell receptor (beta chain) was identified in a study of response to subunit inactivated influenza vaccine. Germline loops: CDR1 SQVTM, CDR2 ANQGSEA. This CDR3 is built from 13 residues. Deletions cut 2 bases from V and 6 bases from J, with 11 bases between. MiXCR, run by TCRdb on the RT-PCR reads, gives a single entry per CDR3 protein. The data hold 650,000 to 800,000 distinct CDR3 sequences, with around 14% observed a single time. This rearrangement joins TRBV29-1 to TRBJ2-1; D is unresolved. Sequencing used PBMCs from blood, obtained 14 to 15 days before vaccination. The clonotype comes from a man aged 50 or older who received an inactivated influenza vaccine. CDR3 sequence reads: CSVENLVSNEQFF. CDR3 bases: TGCAGCGTTGAAAATCTAGTGAGCAATGAGCAGTTCTTC.